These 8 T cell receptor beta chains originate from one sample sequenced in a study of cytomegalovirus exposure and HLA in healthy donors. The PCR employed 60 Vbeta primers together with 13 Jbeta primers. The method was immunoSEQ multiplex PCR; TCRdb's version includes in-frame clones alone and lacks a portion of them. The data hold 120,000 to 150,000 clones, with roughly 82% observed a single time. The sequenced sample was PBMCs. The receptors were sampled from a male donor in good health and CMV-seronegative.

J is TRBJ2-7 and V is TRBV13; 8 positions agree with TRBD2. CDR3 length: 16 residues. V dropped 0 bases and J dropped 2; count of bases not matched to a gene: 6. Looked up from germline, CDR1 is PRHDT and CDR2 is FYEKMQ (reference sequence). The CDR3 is CASSLGSGGGTYEQYF. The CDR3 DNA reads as TGTGCCAGCAGCTTAGGGAGCGGGGGTGGGACCTACGAGCAGTACTTC.

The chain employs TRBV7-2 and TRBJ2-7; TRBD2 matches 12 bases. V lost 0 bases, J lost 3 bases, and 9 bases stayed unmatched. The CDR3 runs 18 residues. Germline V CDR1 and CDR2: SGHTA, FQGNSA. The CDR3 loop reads CASSLAGLAGGRSYEQYF. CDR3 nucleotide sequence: TGTGCCAGCAGCTTAGCAGGGCTAGCGGGAGGGCGAAGCTACGAGCAGTACTTC.

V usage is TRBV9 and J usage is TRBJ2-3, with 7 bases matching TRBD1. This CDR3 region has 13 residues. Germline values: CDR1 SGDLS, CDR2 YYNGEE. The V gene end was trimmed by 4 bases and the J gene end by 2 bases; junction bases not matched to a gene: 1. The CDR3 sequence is CASSTGVTDTQYF. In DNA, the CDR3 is TGTGCCAGCAGCACAGGGGTCACAGATACGCAGTATTTT.

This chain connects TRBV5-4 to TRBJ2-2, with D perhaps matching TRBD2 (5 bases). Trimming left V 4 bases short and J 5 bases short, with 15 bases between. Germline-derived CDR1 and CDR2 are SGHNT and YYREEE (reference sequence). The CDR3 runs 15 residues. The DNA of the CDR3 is TGTGCCAGCAGCAGCCCGGCAGGCGGGACCGGGGAGCTGTTTTTT. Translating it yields CASSSPAGGTGELFF.

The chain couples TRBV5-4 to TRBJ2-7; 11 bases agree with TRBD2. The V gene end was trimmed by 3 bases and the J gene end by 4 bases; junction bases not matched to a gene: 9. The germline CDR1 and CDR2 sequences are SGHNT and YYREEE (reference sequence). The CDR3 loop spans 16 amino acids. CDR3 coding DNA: TGTGCCAGCAGCTACGGACTAGCGGGCGGAGGTTACGAGCAGTACTTC. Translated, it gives CASSYGLAGGGYEQYF.

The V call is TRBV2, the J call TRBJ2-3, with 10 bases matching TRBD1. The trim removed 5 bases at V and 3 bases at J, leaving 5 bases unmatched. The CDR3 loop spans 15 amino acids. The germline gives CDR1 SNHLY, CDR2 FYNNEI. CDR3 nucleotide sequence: TGTGCCAGCAGTCCGACAGGGGGCGGGACAGATACGCAGTATTTT. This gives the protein CASSPTGGGTDTQYF.

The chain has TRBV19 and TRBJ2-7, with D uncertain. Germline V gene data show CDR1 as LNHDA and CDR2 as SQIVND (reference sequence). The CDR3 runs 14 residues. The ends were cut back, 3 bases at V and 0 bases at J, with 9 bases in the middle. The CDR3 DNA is TGTGCCAGTAGTATGGGCACCCTCTCCTACGAGCAGTACTTC. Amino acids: CASSMGTLSYEQYF.

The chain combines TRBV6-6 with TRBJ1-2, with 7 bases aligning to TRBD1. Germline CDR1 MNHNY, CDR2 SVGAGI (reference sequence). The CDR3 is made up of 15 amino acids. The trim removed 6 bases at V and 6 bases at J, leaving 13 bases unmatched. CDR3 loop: CASRKRQGVVNGYTF. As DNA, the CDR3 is TGTGCCAGCAGAAAACGACAGGGTGTCGTGAATGGCTACACCTTC.